The entry below describes one T cell receptor beta chain. Its antigen remains unidentified. This sample was taken from a study of shared clonotypes between healthy human individuals. Points from the study as a whole: Non-shared clonotypes displayed generation probabilities falling below those of clonotypes present in all four donors.

Germline V lookup: CDR1 SGHNT, CDR2 YYREEE (reference sequence). V lost 3 bases, J lost 7 bases, and 25 bases lay in between. The CDR3 spans 17 residues. Naive CD8 cells comprised CD45RO-negative, CCR7-positively selected cells, excluding terminally differentiated effector memory CD45RA+ cells. Clones were read by immunoSEQ multiplex PCR, and TCRdb kept only the in-frame ones, dropping some. Seen here are nearly 2 million clones, just under 95% observed once, and the top ten hold more than 0.9%. Sample: naive CD8+ T cells sorted from blood. The sequence came from a man younger than 35 in good health. This sequence joins TRBV5-4 and TRBJ1-2; maybe TRBD1 (5 bases). CDR3 DNA sequence: TGTGCCAGCAGCTCCGAGCGGGGACCGACGGACCCCGTTGGCTACACCTTC. Protein product: CASSSERGPTDPVGYTF.